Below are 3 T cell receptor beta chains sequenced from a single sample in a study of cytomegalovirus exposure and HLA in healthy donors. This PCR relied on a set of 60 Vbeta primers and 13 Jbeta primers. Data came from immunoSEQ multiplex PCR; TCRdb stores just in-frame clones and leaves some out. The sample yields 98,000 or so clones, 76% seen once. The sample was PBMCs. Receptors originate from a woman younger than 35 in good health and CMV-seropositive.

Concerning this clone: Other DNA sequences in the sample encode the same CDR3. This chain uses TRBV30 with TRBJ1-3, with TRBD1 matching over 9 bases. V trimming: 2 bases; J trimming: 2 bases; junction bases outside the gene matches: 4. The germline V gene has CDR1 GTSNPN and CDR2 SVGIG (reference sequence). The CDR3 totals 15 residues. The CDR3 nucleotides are TGTGCCTGGAGTAGAACAGGGGGCGCTGGAAACACCATATATTTT. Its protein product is CAWSRTGGAGNTIYF.

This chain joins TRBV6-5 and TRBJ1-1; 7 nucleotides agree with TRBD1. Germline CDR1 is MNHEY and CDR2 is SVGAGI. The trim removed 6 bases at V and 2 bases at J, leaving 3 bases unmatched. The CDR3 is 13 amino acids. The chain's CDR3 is CASRRDSNTEAFF. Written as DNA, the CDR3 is TGTGCCAGCAGGAGGGACAGCAACACTGAAGCTTTCTTT.

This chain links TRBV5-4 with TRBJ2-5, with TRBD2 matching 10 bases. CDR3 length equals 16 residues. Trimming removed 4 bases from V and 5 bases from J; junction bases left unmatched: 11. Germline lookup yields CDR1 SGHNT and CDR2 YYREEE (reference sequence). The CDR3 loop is CASSIQGLAAVETQYF. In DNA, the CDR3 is TGTGCCAGCAGCATTCAAGGACTAGCGGCTGTGGAGACCCAGTACTTC.